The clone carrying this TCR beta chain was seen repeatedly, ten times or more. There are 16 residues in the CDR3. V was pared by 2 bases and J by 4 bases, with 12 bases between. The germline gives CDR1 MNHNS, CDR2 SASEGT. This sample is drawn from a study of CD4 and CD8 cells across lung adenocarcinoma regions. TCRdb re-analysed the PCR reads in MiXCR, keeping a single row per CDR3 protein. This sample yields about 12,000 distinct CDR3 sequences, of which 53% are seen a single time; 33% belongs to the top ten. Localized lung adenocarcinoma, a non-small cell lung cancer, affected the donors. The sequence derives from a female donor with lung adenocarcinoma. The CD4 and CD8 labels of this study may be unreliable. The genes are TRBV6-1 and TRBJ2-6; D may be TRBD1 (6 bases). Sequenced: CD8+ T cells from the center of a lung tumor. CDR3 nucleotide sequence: TGTGCCAGCAGTGAATTAAGGGGGAGCGGGGCCAACGTCCTGACTTTC. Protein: CASSELRGSGANVLTF.